Shown below are 32 T cell receptor beta chains from a single sample sequenced in a study of blood T cell repertoires in COVID-19. Measured with immunoSEQ multiplex PCR; TCRdb has only the in-frame clones, and not every one. The data show hundreds of thousands of clones, roughly 86% seen once. The sample comprised peripheral blood. Every receptor here comes from a man between 65 and 80 years old with acute or convalescent COVID-19.

This chain uses TRBV29-1 with TRBJ1-5; TRBD1 aligns across 7 bases. Trimming removed 6 bases from V and 2 bases from J; junction bases left unmatched: 4. This CDR3 comprises 13 residues. Germline V gene sequence: CDR1 SQVTM, CDR2 ANQGSEA. The CDR3 nucleotides read TGCAGCGTGAGGGGGCAGGGCAATCAGCCCCAGCATTTT. Its protein product is CSVRGQGNQPQHF.

This clone was recorded only once. The V call is TRBV19, the J call TRBJ2-3, with D perhaps matching TRBD1 (6 bases). The CDR3 spans 13 residues. The V gene lost 8 bases and the J gene lost 5 bases, with 14 bases spanning the gap. Germline V gives CDR1 LNHDA, CDR2 SQIVND (reference sequence). The CDR3 sequence is CASSRQGLDTQYF. The CDR3 nucleotides are TGTGCCAGTTCCCGGCAGGGGCTAGATACGCAGTATTTT.

The gene calls are TRBV5-1 and TRBJ2-1; TRBD2 aligns across 9 bases. This CDR3 is built from 19 residues. Germline loops: CDR1 SGHRS, CDR2 YFSETQ. With V trimmed by 0 bases and J by 4 bases, 14 bases remained unmatched. The CDR3 loop reads CASSLGGTHWTSAYNEQFF. The CDR3 region has the DNA TGCGCCAGCAGCTTGGGGGGGACCCATTGGACTAGCGCGTACAATGAGCAGTTCTTC.

This clone was seen a single time. The gene calls are TRBV5-1 and TRBJ1-1, with D perhaps matching TRBD1 (6 bases). In germline, CDR1 is SGHRS, CDR2 YFSETQ. Trimming left V 2 bases short and J 3 bases short, with 14 bases between. CDR3 length: 15 amino acids. The CDR3 reads CASSLIPGADTEAFF. The CDR3 DNA reads as TGCGCCAGCAGCTTAATTCCAGGGGCTGACACTGAAGCTTTCTTT.

The J gene is TRBJ2-7, the V gene TRBV6-2 or TRBV6-3; D is perhaps TRBD1 (6 bases). This CDR3 spans 16 amino acids. The V gene lost 2 bases and the J gene lost 2 bases, with 16 bases spanning the gap. Germline V gives CDR1 MNHEY, CDR2 SVGEGT. The CDR3 sequence: CASSYTILQGTYEQYF. The CDR3, as DNA: TGTGCCAGCAGTTACACTATTCTACAGGGCACCTACGAGCAGTACTTC.

V and J are TRBV7-2 and TRBJ2-1, with 9 bases fitting TRBD2. This CDR3 region has 15 residues. V trimming: 1 base; J trimming: 5 bases; junction bases outside the gene matches: 3. Looked up from germline, CDR1 is SGHTA and CDR2 is FQGNSA. The CDR3 spells CASSLGASGNNEQFF. CDR3 in DNA: TGTGCCAGCAGCTTAGGGGCTAGCGGGAACAATGAGCAGTTCTTC.

The rearrangement uses TRBV29-1 and TRBJ2-3; 11 bases align to TRBD2. This CDR3 comprises 18 residues. Losses at the gene ends were 3 bases for V and 4 bases for J; bases not matched to a gene: 15. The germline V gene has CDR1 SQVTM and CDR2 ANQGSEA. The CDR3 sequence: CSVDPFSGGARMADTQYF. The CDR3, as DNA: TGCAGCGTTGATCCCTTTAGCGGGGGGGCCCGGATGGCAGATACGCAGTATTTT.

The chain uses TRBV28 and TRBJ1-2; 7 bases are shared with TRBD1. The CDR3 is made up of 14 amino acids. Germline CDR1 and CDR2: MDHEN and SYDVKM. The V and J ends lost 5 bases and 5 bases, in that order; junction bases with no gene match: 8. The CDR3 nucleotides read TGTGCCAGCAGTGACCCGGGACAGAAGTATGGCTACACCTTC. Its translation: CASSDPGQKYGYTF.

The J gene is TRBJ2-1, the V gene TRBV3-1 (or the pseudogene TRBV3-2); 9 bases agree with TRBD2. CDR1 LGHDT and CDR2 YNNKEL come from the germline V gene (reference sequence). The CDR3 loop spans 15 amino acids. The junction had 8 bases not matched to a gene; V was cut back by 6 bases and J by 5 bases. CDR3 DNA: TGTGCCAGCAGTTCTAACAGCGGGGGGAACAATGAGCAGTTCTTC. It yields the protein CASSSNSGGNNEQFF.

This chain joins TRBV30 and TRBJ2-6; tentative D call: TRBD1 (5 bases). Trimming shortened V by 6 bases and J by 1 base, and 13 bases separated the two germline ends. From germline, CDR1 is GTSNPN and CDR2 SVGIG (reference sequence). This CDR3 contains 15 residues. CDR3 nucleotides: TGTGCCTGCCAAAGACAGAATTCTGGGGCCAACGTCCTGACTTTC. As protein: CACQRQNSGANVLTF.

The chain is built from TRBV6-1 and TRBJ1-5; D is uncertain. CDR1 MNHNS and CDR2 SASEGT come from the germline V gene. V was trimmed by 4 bases and J by 1 base, leaving 17 bases between them. The CDR3 sequence is 17 residues long. CDR3 sequence: CASSGRYGAESNQPQHF. CDR3 sequence (DNA): TGTGCCAGCAGTGGACGATACGGCGCGGAGAGCAATCAGCCCCAGCATTTT.

The J gene is TRBJ2-1, the V gene TRBV7-2; 9 nucleotides match TRBD2. After removal of 3 bases from V and 9 bases from J, the junction contained 12 bases not matched to a gene. Germline V gene sequence: CDR1 SGHTA, CDR2 FQGNSA. This CDR3 is built from 16 residues. The CDR3 DNA follows: TGTGCCAGCAGCTTCAGGGGGGCTAGCGGGGACGGTGAGCAGTTCTTC. This gives the protein CASSFRGASGDGEQFF.

The rearrangement links TRBV6-6 to TRBJ1-1; D is unclear. Trimming shortened V by 1 base and J by 4 bases, and 10 bases separated the two germline ends. Germline V gene lookup returns CDR1 MNHNY and CDR2 SVGAGI (reference sequence). The CDR3 loop spans 14 amino acids. The CDR3 DNA reads TGTGCCAGCAGTTACTTGCAGGAGGGCACTGAAGCTTTCTTT. This translates into CASSYLQEGTEAFF.

The CDR3: CASRDTSSSYEQYF. The CDR3 nucleotides are TGTGCCAGCAGGGACACCTCGAGCTCCTACGAGCAGTACTTC. The chain is built from TRBV2 and TRBJ2-7; weak D call: TRBD1 (5 bases). The CDR3 is made up of 14 amino acids. Germline V gene sequence: CDR1 SNHLY, CDR2 FYNNEI. Trimming took 6 bases from V and 0 from J, leaving 12 bases between them.

This chain uses TRBV4-3 with TRBJ2-5; unclear D gene. The CDR3 extends over 15 amino acids. V was shortened by 4 bases and J by 5 bases, with 17 bases between the two germline ends. Germline V gene sequence: CDR1 LGHNA, CDR2 YSLEER. The CDR3 DNA sequence: TGCGCCAGCAGCCCTATCTCTCACGGGTTGGAGACCCAGTACTTC. It encodes CASSPISHGLETQYF.

The CDR3 DNA reads TGTGCCAGTAACGGGGCGGGAGGCCGTCAGTGGTTAGGAAACTACAATGAGCAGTTCTTC. Translation: CASNGAGGRQWLGNYNEQFF. The chain links TRBV19 to TRBJ2-1; 8 bases are shared with TRBD2. The CDR3 loop spans 20 amino acids. Germline trimming cut 7 bases from V and 3 bases from J; bases unmatched to any gene: 23. The germline gives CDR1 LNHDA, CDR2 SQIVND (reference sequence).

This clone was seen at least ten times. CDR3 region: CASSLGTSTDTQYF. CDR3 DNA: TGTGCCAGCAGCTTAGGGACTAGCACAGATACGCAGTATTTT. The chain employs TRBV7-9 and TRBJ2-3; possibly TRBD2 for D (5 bases). V was pared by 1 base and J by 0 bases, with 5 bases between. The germline V gene has CDR1 SEHNR and CDR2 FQNEAQ (reference sequence). This CDR3 is 14 amino acids long.

This chain links TRBV30 with TRBJ1-4; no firm D call. The CDR3 consists of 11 residues. Germline V gives CDR1 GTSNPN, CDR2 SVGIG (reference sequence). V gave up 6 bases and J gave up 8 bases, with 10 bases separating them. The CDR3 reads CACQTGEKLFF. The DNA for the CDR3 is TGTGCCTGCCAGACTGGAGAAAAACTGTTTTTT.

This rearrangement joins TRBV6-2 or TRBV6-3 to TRBJ1-5; 9 bases line up with TRBD1. CDR1 is MNHEY, CDR2 SVGEGT, per germline. The CDR3 sequence is 17 residues long. The J segment lost 1 base and the V segment lost 3 bases, leaving 7 bases of the junction unmatched. Here the CDR3 DNA reads TGTGCCAGCAGTTATCTACAGGGGGCTGGGAGCAATCAGCCCCAGCATTTT. This gives the protein CASSYLQGAGSNQPQHF.

This chain uses TRBV7-2 with TRBJ2-1, with 10 bases aligning to TRBD2. Germline assignment: CDR1 SGHTA and CDR2 FQGNSA. The J segment lost 0 bases and the V segment lost 4 bases, leaving 6 bases of the junction unmatched. This CDR3 contains 17 residues. The CDR3 protein is CASSSYSSGSSYNEQFF. CDR3 nucleotide sequence: TGTGCCAGCAGCTCTTATTCTAGCGGGAGCTCCTACAATGAGCAGTTCTTC.

This chain connects TRBV6-5 to TRBJ2-5; 9 positions match TRBD2. V shed 8 bases, J shed 2 bases, and the junction held 9 bases outside the gene matches. Germline assignment: CDR1 MNHEY and CDR2 SVGAGI. This CDR3 is built from 15 residues. CDR3 in DNA: TGTGCCAGCTGCCGTTCTAGCGGGGTTCAAGAGACCCAGTACTTC. Translating gives CASCRSSGVQETQYF.

Only a few counts were recorded for this clone. The rearrangement links TRBV7-2 to TRBJ2-7, with 7 bases that match TRBD1. The CDR3 runs 15 residues. V shed 5 bases and J 3 bases; nucleotides not matched to a gene: 10. CDR1 and CDR2 from the germline V gene are SGHTA and FQGNSA. The CDR3 DNA is TGTGCCAGCAGCACGGCCGGGACAGCCCACTACGAGCAGTACTTC. It encodes CASSTAGTAHYEQYF.

The chain couples TRBV24-1 to TRBJ2-5; 7 bases line up with TRBD1. This CDR3 has 15 amino acids. The trim removed 2 bases at V and 4 bases at J, leaving 6 bases unmatched. Germline lookup yields CDR1 KGHDR and CDR2 SFDVKD. This CDR3 is CATSDSRGRGETQYF. DNA of the CDR3: TGTGCCACCAGTGATTCTAGGGGGCGTGGAGAGACCCAGTACTTC.

The gene calls are TRBV15 and TRBJ1-4; 11 bases line up with TRBD1. The V gene's germline CDR1 is LNHNV and CDR2 YYDKDF (reference sequence). Unmatched junction bases numbered 3, after V lost 1 base and J lost 8 bases. The CDR3 covers 15 residues. CDR3 bases: TGTGCCACCAGCAGAGCTGGGACAGGGGGAGAAAAACTGTTTTTT. Amino acid sequence: CATSRAGTGGEKLFF.

V gene TRBV12-3 or TRBV12-4 combines with J gene TRBJ1-4; 9 bases align to TRBD1. Trimming removed 3 bases from V and 11 bases from J; junction bases left unmatched: 4. The CDR3 contains 13 residues. The CDR3 region is CASSFRDREKLFF. The CDR3 DNA sequence: TGTGCCAGCAGTTTCCGGGACAGGGAGAAACTGTTTTTT.

The chain has TRBV6-1 and TRBJ2-1; 9 bases map to TRBD2. Germline lookup yields CDR1 MNHNS and CDR2 SASEGT. The CDR3 is 17 residues long. V lost 0 bases and J lost 4; bases outside the gene matches: 7. The CDR3 DNA sequence: TGTGCCAGCAGTGAAGCCTCTCGGCTAGCGGGGTACAATGAGCAGTTCTTC. This translates into CASSEASRLAGYNEQFF.

This chain uses TRBV20-1 with TRBJ2-7; TRBD1 might be the D (5 bases). V was trimmed by 2 bases and J by 5 bases, leaving 7 bases between them. The CDR3 runs 11 residues. The germline V gene has CDR1 DFQATT and CDR2 SNEGSKA (reference sequence). The CDR3 loop reads CSARSRDEQYF. In DNA form, the CDR3 reads TGCAGTGCTAGATCCAGGGACGAGCAGTACTTC.

The chain combines TRBV28 with TRBJ1-4, with 7 bases matching TRBD1. There are 16 residues in the CDR3. The germline V gene encodes CDR1 MDHEN and CDR2 SYDVKM. After removal of 8 bases from V and 1 base from J, the junction contained 10 bases not matched to a gene. This CDR3 reads CASDNRRGRTNEKLFF. The CDR3 DNA sequence: TGTGCCAGCGATAATCGAAGGGGGCGAACTAATGAAAAACTGTTTTTT.

The chain links TRBV6-6 to TRBJ2-5; 9 bases line up with TRBD1. CDR1 MNHNY and CDR2 SVGAGI come from the germline V gene (reference sequence). The CDR3 loop spans 15 amino acids. V was pared by 2 bases and J by 4 bases, with 5 bases of the junction left unmatched. CDR3 in amino acids: CASSYNRGLGETQYF. CDR3 sequence (DNA): TGTGCCAGCAGTTACAACAGGGGGCTTGGAGAGACCCAGTACTTC.

The chain links TRBV7-2 to TRBJ2-7, with TRBD2 identical over 10 bases. After removal of 4 bases from V and 3 bases from J, the junction contained 0 bases not matched to a gene. CDR3 length: 13 residues. Germline V gene sequence: CDR1 SGHTA, CDR2 FQGNSA. The CDR3 nucleotides read TGTGCCAGCAGCTGGACTAGCGGCTACGAGCAGTACTTC. This sequence encodes CASSWTSGYEQYF.

In this sample, this clone turned up a few times. V gene TRBV6-4 combines with J gene TRBJ2-7; 7 nucleotides align to TRBD1. There are 24 residues in the CDR3. Germline loops: CDR1 MRHNA, CDR2 SNTAGT. V lost 0 bases to trimming and J lost 0 bases; unmatched junction nucleotides: 29. The CDR3 nucleotides read TGTGCCAGCAGTGACTCGAACCTGGATCGGACAGGAAATCGACAGAGATCTAGCTCCTACGAGCAGTACTTC. Its translation is CASSDSNLDRTGNRQRSSSYEQYF.

The chain recombines TRBV27 with TRBJ2-3; D unresolved. Germline assignment: CDR1 MNHEY and CDR2 SMNVEV (reference sequence). V lost 5 bases and J lost 4, with 7 bases in between. This CDR3 is built from 12 residues. The CDR3 protein is CASSPSSDTQYF. Here the CDR3 DNA reads TGTGCCAGCAGTCCCTCCTCAGATACGCAGTATTTT.